This is a list of T cell receptor beta chains from one sample in a study of shared clonotypes between healthy human individuals. Clones were sequenced by immunoSEQ multiplex PCR, and TCRdb holds only the in-frame ones, with some missing. The sample lists about 2 million clones, approximately 95% occurring once. Sequences were obtained from naive CD4+ T cells sorted from blood. The receptors originated from a man younger than 35 in good health. Both conserved end residues are part of each CDR3. Each record gives: D gene, V gene, CDR3 protein. The D gene is left open where the match is weak.

d_gene: TRBD1
v_gene: TRBV7-2
CDR3aa: CASSSPGTGGGYTF

d_gene: TRBD2
v_gene: TRBV6-6
CDR3aa: CASSPQSGNLYYEQYF

d_gene: TRBD1
v_gene: TRBV5-1
CDR3aa: CASSRGQGILEAFF

d_gene: -
v_gene: TRBV7-8
CDR3aa: CASSRRTQETQYF

d_gene: -
v_gene: TRBV11-2
CDR3aa: CASSSSTSGANVLTF

d_gene: -
v_gene: TRBV10-3
CDR3aa: CAISERETQYF

d_gene: -
v_gene: TRBV6-7
CDR3aa: CASSYQDGPNSGGYTF

d_gene: -
v_gene: TRBV4-1
CDR3aa: CASSAQGSSQPQHF

d_gene: TRBD2
v_gene: TRBV10-2
CDR3aa: CASSEASGGDTQYF

d_gene: TRBD2
v_gene: TRBV6-1
CDR3aa: CASTRYSGGSGEQYF

d_gene: -
v_gene: TRBV6-1
CDR3aa: CASGRTNSPLHF

d_gene: -
v_gene: TRBV5-1
CDR3aa: CASSRGVLSSYEQYF

d_gene: TRBD2
v_gene: TRBV4-3
CDR3aa: CASSQESGGNNEQFF

d_gene: -
v_gene: TRBV28
CDR3aa: CASSGRGEAFF

d_gene: -
v_gene: TRBV30
CDR3aa: CAWRSLDEQYF

d_gene: -
v_gene: TRBV28
CDR3aa: CASRPERTVGNTEAFF

d_gene: -
v_gene: TRBV25-1
CDR3aa: CASSITAGSTEAFF

d_gene: TRBD1
v_gene: TRBV19
CDR3aa: CASSMGQGGGVYQPQHF

d_gene: -
v_gene: TRBV16
CDR3aa: CASSQWENTEAFF

d_gene: TRBD2
v_gene: TRBV7-3
CDR3aa: CASSFFTSGTDTQYF

d_gene: -
v_gene: TRBV30
CDR3aa: CAWSQMEGDSPLHF

d_gene: TRBD2
v_gene: TRBV7-2
CDR3aa: CASSGRESYNEQFF

d_gene: TRBD1
v_gene: TRBV19
CDR3aa: CASSRTGEGYGYTF

d_gene: -
v_gene: TRBV2
CDR3aa: CASSEALARGDIQYF

d_gene: TRBD1
v_gene: TRBV6-6
CDR3aa: CASSDPGQGHYEQYF

d_gene: -
v_gene: TRBV5-1
CDR3aa: CASRLDGPNQPQHF

d_gene: -
v_gene: TRBV30
CDR3aa: CAWSGVGKAFF

d_gene: -
v_gene: TRBV30
CDR3aa: CAWSVGGGSEKLFF

d_gene: -
v_gene: TRBV11-2
CDR3aa: CASSGRAGSGGANVLTF